The TCR beta chain described here comes from a study of blood T cell repertoires in COVID-19. Across the study: The United States, Italy and Spain provided the acute and convalescent COVID-19 samples. The cDNA or gDNA used as material had been derived from T cells, B-cell-depleted T cells, or PBMCs.

The CDR3 consists of 17 residues. Germline trimming cut 3 bases from V and 0 bases from J; bases unmatched to any gene: 8. Germline CDR1 reads KGHSH; CDR2 reads LQKENI. In the authors' methods: The assay estimated nucleated cells by amplifying reference gene primers. TCRdb's copy holds only in-frame clones and misses some; the assay was immunoSEQ multiplex PCR. Clone size and V and J calls were adopted from that table, with D and trimming inferred from the DNA. The profile covers 200,000 to 250,000 clones, with 82% appearing a single time and approximately 4% taken by the ten largest. The receptor was isolated from a woman of 80 years or more with acute or convalescent COVID-19. The chain uses TRBV18 and TRBJ2-7; 10 bases align to TRBD2. Sequenced: peripheral blood. The CDR3 sequence is CASSPRTSGFSSYEQYF. The CDR3, as DNA: TGTGCCAGCTCACCCAGGACTAGCGGCTTCAGCTCCTACGAGCAGTACTTC.